This TCR beta chain was observed in a study of T cell responses to AZD1222 COVID-19 vaccine. For this clone: Its antigen is not identified.

Produced via immunoSEQ multiplex PCR; TCRdb's table is partial and in-frame only. The data contain 130,000 or so clones, around 94% of them singletons. Notes on the study in general: CD4 TCRs covered the whole spike, strongest at regions 160-218 and 743-854. Spike-specific TCR breadth and depth were elevated following two AZD1222 doses. The study reported that nearly half of spike-specific TCRs target unmutated variant regions.

V lost 10 bases, J lost 1 base, and 7 bases lay in between. The CDR3 has 11 residues. Germline CDR1 is ENHRY and CDR2 is SYGVKD. The specimen comprised peripheral blood, sampled on day 0 of AZD1222 vaccination. The V and J genes are TRBV10-3 and TRBJ1-2; D unresolved. The sequence was obtained from an adult in good health. The CDR3 DNA follows: TGTGCCACCTGGAGTAACTATGGCTACACCTTC. The encoded protein is CATWSNYGYTF.